One and the same sample provided the 25 T cell receptor beta chains below, sequenced in a study of T cell repertoires in cytomegalovirus infection. TCRdb re-derived calls from the reads in MiXCR, one entry per CDR3 protein. Found here are about 490,000 distinct CDR3 sequences, more than 15% of them singletons; the top ten hold more than 20%. The sample taken for sequencing was CD8+ T cells from PBMCs. The receptors stem from a human donor in good health (CMV status not recorded). Some clones in this sample may be carry-over from other donors' samples.

In this sample, this clonotype turned up a few times. CDR3 nucleotide sequence: TGTGCCAGCAGCTTAATGGCGGGGGGGCACAATGAGCAGTTCTTC. Amino acid sequence: CASSLMAGGHNEQFF. The genes are TRBV7-3 and TRBJ2-1; 9 bases map to TRBD2. The junction had 3 bases not matched to a gene; V was cut back by 1 base and J by 5 bases. The germline gives CDR1 SGHTA, CDR2 FQGTGA. The CDR3 consists of 15 residues.

Remarks on this clonotype: Lacking the conserved final phenylalanine or tryptophan, this CDR3 likely reflects a read error. This chain uses TRBV28 with TRBJ2-7; possible D gene TRBD2, 7 bases. Germline lookup yields CDR1 MDHEN and CDR2 SYDVKM. The CDR3 spans 16 residues. The CDR3 bases are TGTACCAGCAGTTTATTCGGGGGGCTTGTTTCCTACGAGCAGTACTTA. Protein sequence: CTSSLFGGLVSYEQYL.

The sample holds many counts of this clonotype. The rearrangement joins TRBV4-2 to TRBJ1-6; a weak D match, TRBD1 (5 bases). This CDR3 has 14 residues. The V end lost 4 bases, the J end lost 6 bases, and 10 bases lay between the germline ends. Germline V lookup: CDR1 LGHNA, CDR2 YNFKEQ. This chain's CDR3 is CASSPTEGNSPLHF. Written as DNA, the CDR3 is TGTGCCAGCAGCCCGACAGAGGGTAATTCACCCCTCCACTTT.

This clonotype was observed a handful of times. This chain links TRBV7-9 with TRBJ1-4, with TRBD1 matching 8 bases. The length of the CDR3 is 15 residues. In germline, CDR1 is SEHNR, CDR2 FQNEAQ (reference sequence). J gave up 8 bases and V 4 bases, and 9 bases lay outside the gene matches. The CDR3 reads CASSYPGGAGEKLFF. The DNA for the CDR3 is TGTGCCAGCAGCTATCCAGGGGGCGCCGGGGAAAAACTGTTTTTT. The entire variable domain, with the rest obtained from reference TRBV7-9 and TRBJ1-4, is as follows: DTGVSQNPRHKITKRGQNVTFRCDPISEHNRLYWYRQTLGQGPEFLTYFQNEAQLEKSRLLSDRFSAERPKGSFSTLEIQRTEQGDSAMYLCASSYPGGAGEKLFFGSGTQLSVL.

This clonotype has a count of ten or more. The chain couples TRBV7-9 to TRBJ2-5; 8 positions agree with TRBD1. The CDR3 length is 16 residues. V shed 4 bases, J shed 0 bases, and the junction held 7 bases outside the gene matches. CDR1 is SEHNR and CDR2 is FQNEAQ in the germline V gene (reference sequence). The CDR3 sequence is CASSSTRDRYQETQYF. The CDR3 coding sequence is TGTGCCAGCAGCTCCACCCGGGACAGGTACCAAGAGACCCAGTACTTC.

V and J are TRBV19 and TRBJ1-4; the match to TRBD1 covers 7 bases. J gave up 6 bases and V 4 bases, and 14 bases lay outside the gene matches. CDR1 is LNHDA, CDR2 SQIVND, per germline (reference sequence). This CDR3 region has 17 residues. CDR3 nucleotide sequence: TGTGCCAGTAGTACAATGGGACTGGGACAGACAGATGAAAAACTGTTTTTT. This gives the protein CASSTMGLGQTDEKLFF.

The table lists this clonotype with many counts. The CDR3 is CASSDSTGPTDTQYF. The CDR3 nucleotides are TGTGCCAGCAGTGACTCGACGGGCCCCACAGATACGCAGTATTTT. The rearrangement uses TRBV6-4 and TRBJ2-3; D gene unclear. CDR3 length: 15 residues. The V gene lost 0 bases and the J gene lost 2 bases, with 9 bases spanning the gap. From germline, CDR1 is MRHNA and CDR2 SNTAGT.

This clonotype showed up many times. At one boundary the junction diverges from the germline segment, which might be a read error. This chain links TRBV7-8 with TRBJ1-2; 8 bases are a match to TRBD1. Germline lookup yields CDR1 SGHVS and CDR2 FQNEAQ. The CDR3 loop spans 18 amino acids. The CDR3 DNA sequence: TGTGCCAGCAGCTTAGCCTCCAGGACAGGGCCACCCAGCTATGCCTACACCTTC. This gives the protein CASSLASRTGPPSYAYTF. Filled out from reference TRBV7-8 and TRBJ1-2, the complete variable domain reads GAGVSQSPRYKVAKRGQDVALRCDPISGHVSLFWYQQALGQGPEFLTYFQNEAQLDKSGLPSDRFFAERPEGSVSTLKIQRTQQEDSAVYLCASSLASRTGPPSYAYTFGSGTRLTVV.

The rearrangement uses TRBV29-1 and TRBJ1-2, with D perhaps TRBD1 (5 bases). CDR1 is SQVTM, CDR2 ANQGSEA, per germline. Trimming removed 4 bases from V and 8 bases from J, with 14 bases in between. The CDR3 is made up of 12 amino acids. For the CDR3, the DNA is TGCAGCGTTGCCGGGGGGGAAGTAGGCTACACCTTC. Protein sequence: CSVAGGEVGYTF.

In this sample, this clonotype turned up many times. V usage is TRBV7-8 and J usage is TRBJ2-1; D uncertain. The CDR3 has 14 residues. V was trimmed by 2 bases and J by 3 bases, leaving 8 bases between them. The germline CDR1 and CDR2 sequences are SGHVS and FQNEAQ. The CDR3 reads CASSLTDYYNEQFF. In DNA form, the CDR3 reads TGTGCCAGCAGCTTAACAGATTACTACAATGAGCAGTTCTTC.

The rearrangement links TRBV20-1 to TRBJ2-7; either TRBD1 or TRBD2 may supply D (6 bases each). Trimming stripped 2 bases from V and 5 bases from J, with 13 bases between. There are 13 residues in the CDR3. Germline V lookup: CDR1 DFQATT, CDR2 SNEGSKA (reference sequence). The CDR3 nucleotides are TGCAGTGCTAGAAGGGCAGGGGAGGACGAGCAGTACTTC. Translating it yields CSARRAGEDEQYF.

The CDR3 loop reads CSVRQDNQPQHF. The CDR3 coding sequence is TGCAGCGTACGACAGGACAATCAGCCCCAGCATTTT. The chain carries TRBV29-1 and TRBJ1-5; D is possibly TRBD1 (6 bases). Germline V CDR1 and CDR2: SQVTM, ANQGSEA. The CDR3 length is 12 residues. V lost 6 bases and J lost 3, with 9 bases in between. The full variable domain, in which reference TRBV29-1 and TRBJ1-5 provide the parts outside the CDR3, is SAVISQKPSRDICQRGTSLTIQCQVDSQVTMMFWYRQQPGQSLTLIATANQGSEATYESGFVIDKFPISRPNLTFSTLTVSNMSPEDSSIYLCSVRQDNQPQHFGDGTRLSIL.

This clonotype occurred many times. The rearrangement joins TRBV7-8 to TRBJ2-2; D is undetermined. There are 17 residues in the CDR3. Germline V lookup: CDR1 SGHVS, CDR2 FQNEAQ. Trimming shortened V by 2 bases and J by 0 bases, and 13 bases separated the two germline ends. The CDR3 DNA follows: TGTGCCAGCAGCTTAAACCAGGCACTTGCGAACACCGGGGAGCTGTTTTTT. It yields the protein CASSLNQALANTGELFF.

The sample holds a few counts of this clonotype. The chain links TRBV5-5 to TRBJ1-6; 8 nucleotides agree with TRBD1. Per the germline V gene, CDR1 is SGHKS and CDR2 is YYEKEE (reference sequence). The CDR3 sequence is 16 residues long. Trimming removed 1 base from V and 4 bases from J; junction bases left unmatched: 4. The CDR3 spells CASSLQGAFYNSPLHF. The CDR3 bases are TGTGCCAGCAGCTTGCAGGGGGCCTTTTATAATTCACCCCTCCACTTT.

The chain recombines TRBV7-6 with TRBJ1-1; weak D call: TRBD1 (5 bases). This CDR3 spans 15 amino acids. Germline-derived CDR1 and CDR2 are SGHVS and FNYEAQ. V shed 5 bases and J shed 5 bases, with 18 bases lying between them. In nucleotides, the CDR3 is TGTGCCAGCAGCAGAAAGGGCGCTGGGGGGACTGAAGCTTTCTTT. This gives the protein CASSRKGAGGTEAFF.

This clonotype was counted only a few times. V and J are TRBV24-1 and TRBJ2-5; D unclear. The CDR3 covers 14 residues. V was trimmed by 0 bases and J by 0 bases, leaving 4 bases between them. The germline gives CDR1 KGHDR, CDR2 SFDVKD. The CDR3 is CATSDLNYQETQYF. The CDR3 nucleotides are TGTGCCACCAGTGATTTGAATTACCAAGAGACCCAGTACTTC.

This clonotype was recorded at least ten times. V is TRBV7-2 and J is TRBJ2-7; TRBD1 agrees at 7 bases. Germline V CDR1 and CDR2: SGHTA, FQGNSA. This CDR3 has 14 amino acids. V was clipped by 2 bases and J by 1 base; unmatched bases: 2. DNA of the CDR3: TGTGCCAGCAGCTTAAACAGGGGATCCTACGAGCAGTACTTC. Translated: CASSLNRGSYEQYF. Supplemented by reference TRBV7-2 and TRBJ2-7, the full variable domain reads GAGVSQSPSNKVTEKGKDVELRCDPISGHTALYWYRQSLGQGLEFLIYFQGNSAPDKSGLPSDRFSAERTGGSVSTLTIQRTQQEDSAVYLCASSLNRGSYEQYFGPGTRLTVT.

In its sample, this clonotype was seen many times. The V call is TRBV6-6, the J call TRBJ2-1, with 8 positions matching TRBD1. This CDR3 has 16 amino acids. In germline, CDR1 is MNHNY, CDR2 SVGAGI (reference sequence). Losses at the gene ends were 5 bases for V and 3 bases for J; bases not matched to a gene: 9. The chain's CDR3 is CASSQNRDRLYNEQFF. DNA of the CDR3: TGTGCCAGCAGTCAGAACCGGGACAGGCTCTACAATGAGCAGTTCTTC.

A remark on this clonotype: One end of the junction varies from germline; a read error may be responsible. V and J are TRBV10-3 and TRBJ1-2; TRBD1 matches at 10 bases. The CDR3 extends over 15 amino acids. Germline assignment: CDR1 ENHRY and CDR2 SYGVKD. This chain's CDR3 is CAITGTGATNYVYTF. For the CDR3, the DNA is TGTGCCATCACCGGGACAGGGGCAACTAACTATGTCTACACCTTC.

This clonotype was detected ten times or more. This rearrangement joins TRBV7-3 to TRBJ2-3, with 12 bases identical to TRBD2. CDR1 and CDR2 (germline): SGHTA, FQGTGA. V lost 5 bases to trimming and J lost 1 base; unmatched junction nucleotides: 13. The CDR3 is 19 amino acids. The CDR3 protein is CASSETGTSGRIGTDTQYF. The CDR3 nucleotides read TGTGCCAGCAGCGAAACGGGGACTAGCGGGCGAATCGGCACAGATACGCAGTATTTT.

As to this clonotype: This may arise from a read error, as a much more abundant clone is one base away. The V and J genes are TRBV7-2 and TRBJ2-7; D is uncertain. CDR3 length: 14 amino acids. Germline lookup yields CDR1 SGHTA and CDR2 FQGNSA. The CDR3 sequence: CASSLGHSSYKQYF. In nucleotides, the CDR3 is TGTGCCAGCAGCTTAGGGCACTCCTCCTACAAGCAGTACTTC.

In this sample, this clonotype turned up many times. The gene calls are TRBV7-2 and TRBJ2-1; D not resolved. Germline loops: CDR1 SGHTA, CDR2 FQGNSA. The germline V and J ends were trimmed by 3 bases and 0 bases, with 12 bases remaining between them. The CDR3 sequence is 16 residues long. The CDR3 is CASSLNQRSSYNEQFF. The CDR3 DNA is TGTGCCAGCAGCTTGAATCAGCGAAGCTCCTACAATGAGCAGTTCTTC.

This clonotype was recorded many times. The chain links TRBV7-6 to TRBJ1-6; D is unresolved. From germline, CDR1 is SGHVS and CDR2 FNYEAQ. The CDR3 has 16 amino acids. Trimming removed 6 bases at V and 0 bases at J, with 12 bases between. The DNA for the CDR3 is TGTGCCAGCAGTGATACAGCGAACTCCTATAATTCACCCCTCCACTTT. Translating gives CASSDTANSYNSPLHF.

This clonotype was detected many times. The chain is built from TRBV6-1 and TRBJ2-7, with 8 bases identical to TRBD2. CDR1 and CDR2 (germline): MNHNS, SASEGT. There are 18 residues in the CDR3. The ends lost 3 bases at V and 0 bases at J; junction bases unmatched: 13. CDR3 DNA sequence: TGTGCCAGCAGTGAGGCCTTAAAACTAGCGGTAAGCTCCTACGAGCAGTACTTC. This sequence encodes CASSEALKLAVSSYEQYF.

In this sample, this clonotype turned up many times. CDR3 DNA sequence: TGTGCCAGCAGCCCTGGACGTCGGGGAGGATCCTACAATGAGCAGTTCTTC. Encoded protein: CASSPGRRGGSYNEQFF. The rearrangement joins TRBV7-9 to TRBJ2-1, with D possibly TRBD2 on 6 matching bases. V was cut by 5 bases and J by 1 base, with 18 bases left in between. In germline, CDR1 is SEHNR, CDR2 FQNEAQ (reference sequence). The CDR3 is 17 amino acids.